The entry below describes one T cell receptor (beta chain). Germline V lookup: CDR1 SGHRS, CDR2 YFSETQ. V lost 0 bases to trimming and J lost 5 bases, with 11 bases between them. CDR3 length: 15 residues. This sample was taken from a study of blood T cell repertoires in COVID-19. Study context: Acute-phase and convalescent COVID-19 samples originated in the United States, Italy and Spain. T cells, B-cell-depleted T cells, or PBMCs provided the cDNA or gDNA that served as material.

Original analysis: Estimation of nucleated cell counts relied on the amplification of reference gene primers. Clones were sequenced by immunoSEQ multiplex PCR, and TCRdb holds only the in-frame ones, with some missing. That table is the source of V, J and clone size, and D and trimming were worked out from the DNA. Altogether more than 55,000 clones are present, around three quarters being singletons, with the ten largest covering 3% to 3.5%. This TCR derives from a man between 60 and 70 years old with acute or convalescent COVID-19. The specimen sequenced was peripheral blood. The chain carries TRBV5-1 and TRBJ2-2; TRBD1 might be the D (5 bases). CDR3 in DNA: TGCGCCAGCAGCTTGGTCTGGGGCGGTACCGGGGAGCTGTTTTTT. Amino acids: CASSLVWGGTGELFF.